This entry concerns a single TCR beta chain. Germline V gene data show CDR1 as SGHAT and CDR2 as FQNNGV. CDR3 length equals 14 residues. V was cut by 5 bases and J by 2 bases, with 10 bases left in between. Sequencing used immunoSEQ multiplex PCR; TCRdb keeps in-frame clones, though not all of them. This table has 90,000 to 110,000 clones, around nine tenths appearing once. This record comes from a study of control samples from healthy donors and cancer patients. The sequence was collected from a human donor in good health. The donor label of this sample is uncertain. The sample comprised blood. The chain joins TRBV11-2 to TRBJ1-3; TRBD1 is a possible D gene (6 bases). CDR3 DNA sequence: TGTGCCAGCAGCACTACAGGGCCTGGAAACACCATATATTTT. Its translation is CASSTTGPGNTIYF.